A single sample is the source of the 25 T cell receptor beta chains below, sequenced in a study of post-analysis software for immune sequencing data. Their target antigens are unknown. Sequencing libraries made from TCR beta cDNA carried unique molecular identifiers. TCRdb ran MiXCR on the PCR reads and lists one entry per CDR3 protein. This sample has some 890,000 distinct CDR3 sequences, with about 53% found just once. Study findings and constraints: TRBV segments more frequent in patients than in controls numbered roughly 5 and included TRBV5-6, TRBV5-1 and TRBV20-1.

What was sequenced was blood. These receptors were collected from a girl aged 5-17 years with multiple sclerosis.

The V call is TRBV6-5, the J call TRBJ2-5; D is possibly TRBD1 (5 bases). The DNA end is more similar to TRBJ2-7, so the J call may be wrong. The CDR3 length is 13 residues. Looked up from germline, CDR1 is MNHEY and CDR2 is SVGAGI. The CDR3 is CATRAGSTREQYF. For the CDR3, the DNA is TGTGCCACCCGGGCAGGGTCGACTCGCGAGCAGTACTTC.

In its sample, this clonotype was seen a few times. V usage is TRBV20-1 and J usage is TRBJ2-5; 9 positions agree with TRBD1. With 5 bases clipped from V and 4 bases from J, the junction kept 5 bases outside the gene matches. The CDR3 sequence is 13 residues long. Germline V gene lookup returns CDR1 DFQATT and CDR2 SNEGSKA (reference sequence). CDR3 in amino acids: CSAHSDRGETQYF. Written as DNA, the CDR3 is TGCAGTGCTCACTCGGACAGGGGAGAGACCCAGTACTTC.

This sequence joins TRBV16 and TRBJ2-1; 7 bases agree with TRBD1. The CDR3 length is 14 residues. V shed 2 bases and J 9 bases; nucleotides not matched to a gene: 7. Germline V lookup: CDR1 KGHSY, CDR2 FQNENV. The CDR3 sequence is CASSQANRGPEQFF. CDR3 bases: TGTGCCAGCAGCCAAGCCAACAGGGGTCCTGAGCAGTTCTTC.

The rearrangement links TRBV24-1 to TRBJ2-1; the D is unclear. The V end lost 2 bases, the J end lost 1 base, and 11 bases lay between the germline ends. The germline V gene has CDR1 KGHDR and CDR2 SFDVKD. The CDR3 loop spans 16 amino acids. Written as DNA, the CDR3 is TGTGCCACCAGTGATTCGTCAGGAGTATCCTACAATGAGCAGTTCTTC. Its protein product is CATSDSSGVSYNEQFF.

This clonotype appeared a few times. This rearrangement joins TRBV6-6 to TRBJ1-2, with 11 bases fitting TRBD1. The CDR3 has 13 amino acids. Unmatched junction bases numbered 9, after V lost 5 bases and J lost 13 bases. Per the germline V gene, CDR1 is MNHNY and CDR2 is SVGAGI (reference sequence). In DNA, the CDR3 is TGTGCCAGCAGTCCGGACAGGGGGCGCAGGGTCACCTTC. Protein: CASSPDRGRRVTF.

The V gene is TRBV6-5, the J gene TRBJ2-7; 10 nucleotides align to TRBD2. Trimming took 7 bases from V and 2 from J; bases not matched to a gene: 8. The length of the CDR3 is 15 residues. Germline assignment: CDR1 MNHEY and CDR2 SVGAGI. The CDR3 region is CASTLAGGPPYEQYF. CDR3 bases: TGTGCCAGCACTTTAGCGGGAGGCCCCCCCTACGAGCAGTACTTC.

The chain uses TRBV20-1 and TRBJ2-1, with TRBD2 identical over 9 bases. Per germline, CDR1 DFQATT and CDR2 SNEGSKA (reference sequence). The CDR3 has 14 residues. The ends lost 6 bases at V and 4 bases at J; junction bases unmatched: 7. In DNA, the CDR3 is TGCAGTGCCGCCGGGACTAGCCAGTACAATGAGCAGTTCTTC. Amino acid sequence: CSAAGTSQYNEQFF.

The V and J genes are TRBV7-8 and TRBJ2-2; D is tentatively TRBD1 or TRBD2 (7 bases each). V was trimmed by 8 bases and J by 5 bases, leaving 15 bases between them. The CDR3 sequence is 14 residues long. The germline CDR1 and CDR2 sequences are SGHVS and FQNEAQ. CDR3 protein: CASQRQGGTGELFF. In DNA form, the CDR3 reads TGTGCCAGCCAGAGACAGGGAGGGACCGGGGAGCTGTTTTTT.

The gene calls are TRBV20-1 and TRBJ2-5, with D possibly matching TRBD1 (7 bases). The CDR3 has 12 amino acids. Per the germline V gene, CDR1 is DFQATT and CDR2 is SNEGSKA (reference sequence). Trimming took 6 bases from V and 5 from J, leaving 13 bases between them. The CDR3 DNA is TGCAGTGCGGAACCAGGGGGGGAGACCCAGTACTTC. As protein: CSAEPGGETQYF.

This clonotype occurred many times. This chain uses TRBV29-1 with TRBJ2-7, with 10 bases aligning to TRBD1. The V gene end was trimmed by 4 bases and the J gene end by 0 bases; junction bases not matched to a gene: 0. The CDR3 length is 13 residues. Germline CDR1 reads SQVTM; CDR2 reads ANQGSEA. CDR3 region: CSVGQGASYEQYF. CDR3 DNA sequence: TGCAGCGTTGGACAGGGGGCCTCCTACGAGCAGTACTTC.

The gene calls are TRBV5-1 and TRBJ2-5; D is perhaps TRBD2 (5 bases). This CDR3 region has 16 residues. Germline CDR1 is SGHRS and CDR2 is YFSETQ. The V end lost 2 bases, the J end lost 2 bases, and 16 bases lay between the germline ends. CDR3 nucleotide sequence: TGCGCCAGCAGCTTAGGGAGTACAGTTGGTCAAGAGACCCAGTACTTC. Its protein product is CASSLGSTVGQETQYF.

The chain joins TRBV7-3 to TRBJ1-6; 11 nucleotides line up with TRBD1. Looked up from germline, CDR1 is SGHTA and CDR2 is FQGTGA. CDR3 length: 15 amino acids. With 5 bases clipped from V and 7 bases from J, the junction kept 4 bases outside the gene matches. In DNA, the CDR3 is TGTGCCAGCAGCATCGGGACAGGGGGGAATTCACCCCTCCACTTT. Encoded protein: CASSIGTGGNSPLHF.

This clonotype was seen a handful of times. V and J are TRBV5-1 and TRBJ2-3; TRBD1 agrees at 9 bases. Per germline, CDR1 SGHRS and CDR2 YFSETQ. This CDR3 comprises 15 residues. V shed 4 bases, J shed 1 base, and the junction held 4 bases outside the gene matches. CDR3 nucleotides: TGCGCCAGCAGCCCGGACAGGGGAGGCACAGATACGCAGTATTTT. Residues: CASSPDRGGTDTQYF.

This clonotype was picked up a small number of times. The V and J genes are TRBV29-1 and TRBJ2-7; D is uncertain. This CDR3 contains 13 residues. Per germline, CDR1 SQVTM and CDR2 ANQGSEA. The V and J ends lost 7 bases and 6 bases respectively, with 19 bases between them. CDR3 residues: CSGVSGRTGEQYF. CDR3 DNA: TGCAGCGGGGTATCGGGCCGCACGGGCGAGCAGTACTTC.

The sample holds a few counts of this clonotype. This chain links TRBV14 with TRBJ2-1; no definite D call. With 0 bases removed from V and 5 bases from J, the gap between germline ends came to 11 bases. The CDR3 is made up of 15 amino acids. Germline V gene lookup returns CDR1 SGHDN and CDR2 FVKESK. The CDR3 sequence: CASSQDLLQDNEQFF. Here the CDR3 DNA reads TGTGCCAGCAGCCAAGACCTGCTGCAGGACAATGAGCAGTTCTTC.

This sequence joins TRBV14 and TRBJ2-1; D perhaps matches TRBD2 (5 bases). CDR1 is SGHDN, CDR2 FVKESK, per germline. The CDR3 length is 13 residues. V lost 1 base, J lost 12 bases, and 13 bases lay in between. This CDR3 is CASSQVIRAGQFF. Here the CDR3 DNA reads TGTGCCAGCAGCCAAGTAATACGGGCGGGGCAGTTCTTC.

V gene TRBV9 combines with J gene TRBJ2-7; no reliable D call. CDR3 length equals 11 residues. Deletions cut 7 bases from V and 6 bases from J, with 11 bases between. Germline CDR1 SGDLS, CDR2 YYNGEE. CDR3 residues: CASGRTGEQYF. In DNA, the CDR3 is TGTGCCAGCGGGCGGACCGGCGAGCAGTACTTC.

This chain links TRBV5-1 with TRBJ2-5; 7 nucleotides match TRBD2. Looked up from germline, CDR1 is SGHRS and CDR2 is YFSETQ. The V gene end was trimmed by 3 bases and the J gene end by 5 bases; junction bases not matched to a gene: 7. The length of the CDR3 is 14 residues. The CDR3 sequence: CASSSNGGGETQYF. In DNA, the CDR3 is TGCGCCAGCAGCTCTAACGGGGGAGGGGAGACCCAGTACTTC.

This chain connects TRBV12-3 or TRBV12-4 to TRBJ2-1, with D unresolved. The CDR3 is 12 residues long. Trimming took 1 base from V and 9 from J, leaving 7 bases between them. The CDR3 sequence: CASSLVVPEQFF. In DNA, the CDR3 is TGTGCCAGCAGTTTAGTCGTCCCTGAGCAGTTCTTC.

The chain's CDR3 is CSAPMEREHILHEQFF. For the CDR3, the DNA is TGCAGTGCTCCGATGGAGCGGGAGCACATTTTGCATGAGCAGTTCTTC. This chain uses TRBV20-1 with TRBJ2-1, with TRBD2 matching over 8 bases. CDR3 length: 16 amino acids. V lost 5 bases and J lost 8; bases outside the gene matches: 17. Germline V gives CDR1 DFQATT, CDR2 SNEGSKA (reference sequence).

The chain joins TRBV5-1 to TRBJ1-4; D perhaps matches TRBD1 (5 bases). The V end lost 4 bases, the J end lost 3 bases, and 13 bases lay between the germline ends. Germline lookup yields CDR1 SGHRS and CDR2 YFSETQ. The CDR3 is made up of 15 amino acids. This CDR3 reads CASSGQGSPNEKLFF. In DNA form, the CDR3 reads TGCGCCAGCAGCGGCCAGGGTTCCCCTAATGAAAAACTGTTTTTT. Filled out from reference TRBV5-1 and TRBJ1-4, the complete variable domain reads KAGVTQTPRYLIKTRGQQVTLSCSPISGHRSVSWYQQTPGQGLQFLFEYFSETQRNKGNFPGRFSGRQFSNSRSEMNVSTLELGDSALYLCASSGQGSPNEKLFFGSGTQLSVL.

The CDR3 nucleotides read TGTGCTAGTGGTTTCGGGGGACATAGCACAGATACGCAGTATTTT. Its translation: CASGFGGHSTDTQYF. The rearrangement links TRBV12-5 to TRBJ2-3, with D possibly being TRBD1 or TRBD2 (6 bases each). V was clipped by 3 bases and J by 0 bases, with 10 bases between them. The germline gives CDR1 LGHNT, CDR2 FRNRAP. This CDR3 region has 15 residues.

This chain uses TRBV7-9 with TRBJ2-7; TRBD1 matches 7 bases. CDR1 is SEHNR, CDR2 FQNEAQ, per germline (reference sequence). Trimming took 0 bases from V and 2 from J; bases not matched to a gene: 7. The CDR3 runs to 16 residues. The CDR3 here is CASSLARAGGAYEQYF. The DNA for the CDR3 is TGTGCCAGCAGCTTAGCGAGGGCAGGGGGAGCCTACGAGCAGTACTTC.

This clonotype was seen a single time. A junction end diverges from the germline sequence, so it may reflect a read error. Written as DNA, the CDR3 is TGTGTCAGCAGTGACCTTCCGGGGAGCTCCTACAATGAGCAGTTCTTC. Translated, it gives CVSSDLPGSSYNEQFF. V usage is TRBV6-4 and J usage is TRBJ2-1, with D possibly TRBD2 on 5 matching bases. Germline CDR1 and CDR2: MRHNA and SNTAGT. CDR3 size: 16 residues.

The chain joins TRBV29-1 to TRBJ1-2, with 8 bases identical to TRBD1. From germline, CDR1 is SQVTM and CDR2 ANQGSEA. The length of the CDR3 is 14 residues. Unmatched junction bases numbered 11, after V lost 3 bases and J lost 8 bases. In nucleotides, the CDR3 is TGCAGCGTTGACAGGGGGCGGACAGTGCGAGGCTACACCTTC. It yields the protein CSVDRGRTVRGYTF. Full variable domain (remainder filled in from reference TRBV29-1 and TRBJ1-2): SAVISQKPSRDICQRGTSLTIQCQVDSQVTMMFWYRQQPGQSLTLIATANQGSEATYESGFVIDKFPISRPNLTFSTLTVSNMSPEDSSIYLCSVDRGRTVRGYTFGSGTRLTVV.